Below are 20 T cell receptor beta chains sequenced from a single sample in a study of cytomegalovirus exposure and HLA in healthy donors (dated by TCRdb to the late 2010s). Libraries were built with the immunoSEQ multiplex PCR assay. The multiplex PCR relied on a mix of 60 forward primers for TCR Vbeta segments and 13 reverse primers for TCR Jbeta segments. The table was pulled from immuneACCESS by TCRdb, which kept in-frame rearrangements only. Such tables lose some clones; where checked, under half of the loss comes from unresolved V genes, and the rest has no known cause. This sample comprises 90,000 to 130,000 clones, around 80% of them detected only once. Together, the top ten hold about an eighth of the sample. Material for sequencing was PBMCs. The origin of the receptors is a man aged 30 to 45 in good health and CMV-seropositive.

V usage is TRBV28 and J usage is TRBJ1-3; 9 bases are shared with TRBD1. Germline CDR1 MDHEN, CDR2 SYDVKM. V was clipped by 7 bases and J by 8 bases; unmatched bases: 6. The length of the CDR3 is 13 residues. CDR3 in amino acids: CASTGQGRHTIYF. CDR3 coding DNA: TGTGCCAGCACCGGACAGGGGAGGCACACCATATATTTT.

V usage is TRBV7-9 and J usage is TRBJ2-7, with TRBD2 matching over 8 bases. Germline lookup yields CDR1 SEHNR and CDR2 FQNEAQ (reference sequence). CDR3 length equals 16 residues. Trimming took 2 bases from V and 6 from J; bases not matched to a gene: 12. For the CDR3, the DNA is TGTGCCAGCAGCTTATACAGCGGGGGAGCCGTAGTCGAGCAGTACTTC. Its translation is CASSLYSGGAVVEQYF.

This chain links TRBV18 with TRBJ1-2, with 9 bases lining up with TRBD1. With 2 bases clipped from V and 9 bases from J, the junction kept 4 bases outside the gene matches. The CDR3 length is 13 residues. Germline V gives CDR1 KGHSH, CDR2 LQKENI. The CDR3 coding sequence is TGTGCCAGCTCACCAAGACAGGGGGAGAGCTACACCTTC. Protein sequence: CASSPRQGESYTF. Full variable domain (outside the CDR3, taken from reference TRBV18 and TRBJ1-2): NAGVMQNPRHLVRRRGQEARLRCSPMKGHSHVYWYRQLPEEGLKFMVYLQKENIIDESGMPKERFSAEFPKEGPSILRIQQVVRGDSAAYFCASSPRQGESYTFGSGTRLTVV.

This clone was found once. V gene TRBV28 combines with J gene TRBJ1-3; the D gene is possibly TRBD1 (5 bases). CDR3 size: 16 residues. Per germline, CDR1 MDHEN and CDR2 SYDVKM. V lost 6 bases, J lost 4 bases, and 19 bases lay in between. CDR3 sequence reads: CASSFPRGDAGNTIYF. DNA for the CDR3: TGTGCCAGCAGCTTCCCCCGGGGGGACGCCGGAAACACCATATATTTT.

For this clone: At one of its ends the junction is not consistent with the germline gene, which may arise from a read error. The V and J genes are TRBV5-6 and TRBJ2-4; 7 bases agree with TRBD1. Germline V lookup: CDR1 SGHDT, CDR2 YYEEEE. This CDR3 has 17 residues. In DNA, the CDR3 is TGTGCCAGCAGCGCGGTGGGACAGTCAGCCCACAAAAACAGTCAGTACTTC. Translating gives CASSAVGQSAHKNSQYF.

The genes are TRBV11-2 and TRBJ2-3; 7 positions agree with TRBD2. Germline loops: CDR1 SGHAT, CDR2 FQNNGV. V dropped 5 bases and J dropped 0; count of bases not matched to a gene: 8. There are 16 residues in the CDR3. The CDR3 DNA reads as TGTGCCAGCAGCCCACCCGGGACTATAAGCACAGATACGCAGTATTTT. It codes for CASSPPGTISTDTQYF.

The chain links TRBV5-1 to TRBJ2-2; 8 positions agree with TRBD2. The CDR3 consists of 16 residues. With V trimmed by 0 bases and J by 4 bases, 5 bases remained unmatched. Germline V gene lookup returns CDR1 SGHRS and CDR2 YFSETQ. In DNA, the CDR3 is TGCGCCAGCAGCTTGGATGGGACTAGACCCACCGGGGAGCTGTTTTTT. Protein product: CASSLDGTRPTGELFF.

The V and J genes are TRBV7-3 and TRBJ1-1; D unresolved. Germline CDR1 SGHTA, CDR2 FQGTGA. The CDR3 has 13 amino acids. V was clipped by 5 bases and J by 5 bases, with 12 bases between them. The CDR3 sequence: CASSPNAGTEAFF. The CDR3, as DNA: TGTGCCAGCAGCCCGAACGCGGGGACTGAAGCTTTCTTT.

The V call is TRBV4-3, the J call TRBJ2-6, with D possibly being TRBD1 (5 bases). Germline CDR1 LGHNA, CDR2 YSLEER. Trimming cost V 1 base and J 3 bases, with 13 bases left between them. The CDR3 has 17 residues. The CDR3 DNA reads TGCGCCAGCAGCCAAGCCTTTCAGGGATTTGGGGCCAACGTCCTGACTTTC. It is translated as CASSQAFQGFGANVLTF.

This clone was picked up a small number of times. The chain employs TRBV13 and TRBJ2-5; 7 bases are shared with TRBD1. This CDR3 is 14 amino acids long. Losses at the gene ends were 5 bases for V and 2 bases for J; bases not matched to a gene: 5. Germline loops: CDR1 PRHDT, CDR2 FYEKMQ (reference sequence). CDR3 sequence: CASSGRDSQETQYF. CDR3 DNA: TGTGCCAGCAGCGGACGGGACAGTCAAGAGACCCAGTACTTC.

The CDR3, as DNA: TGCGCCAGCAGCCGCGGGACTAGCGGGGAGACCCAGTACTTC. Residues: CASSRGTSGETQYF. This chain connects TRBV4-1 to TRBJ2-5, with 12 bases fitting TRBD2. The V segment lost 4 bases and the J segment 5 bases; nucleotides outside the gene matches: 2. CDR3 size: 14 residues. CDR1 is MGHRA and CDR2 is YSYEKL in the germline V gene.

The chain couples TRBV6-5 to TRBJ2-7; 11 bases are shared with TRBD2. The V gene's germline CDR1 is MNHEY and CDR2 SVGAGI. The ends lost 0 bases at V and 4 bases at J; junction bases unmatched: 5. The CDR3 has 16 amino acids. CDR3 coding DNA: TGTGCCAGCAGTTACTCCGCCGGGACTAGCGGTTACGAGCAGTACTTC. It specifies CASSYSAGTSGYEQYF.

This clone came up a few times. The chain is built from TRBV6-5 and TRBJ2-3; 11 bases are shared with TRBD1. Germline CDR1 MNHEY, CDR2 SVGAGI. The CDR3 runs to 15 residues. Trimming took 6 bases from V and 3 from J; bases not matched to a gene: 5. The CDR3 DNA follows: TGTGCCAGCAGAATGGGACAGGGGGGAACAGATACGCAGTATTTT. Encoded protein: CASRMGQGGTDTQYF.

The CDR3 DNA follows: TGTGCCAGCAGCCTACTAGCGGGGGGGGCAGAGACCCAGTACTTC. This encodes CASSLLAGGAETQYF. The genes are TRBV28 and TRBJ2-5; the match to TRBD2 covers 13 bases. Losses at the gene ends were 6 bases for V and 4 bases for J; bases not matched to a gene: 5. This CDR3 is 15 amino acids long. The germline gives CDR1 MDHEN, CDR2 SYDVKM.

This chain joins TRBV28 and TRBJ2-7; 7 nucleotides match TRBD1. This CDR3 is built from 11 residues. Trimming removed 3 bases from V and 13 bases from J; junction bases left unmatched: 6. Per germline, CDR1 MDHEN and CDR2 SYDVKM. The CDR3 loop is CASSFLGQLYF. DNA of the CDR3: TGTGCCAGCAGTTTCTTGGGACAGCTATACTTC.

The chain combines TRBV4-3 with TRBJ2-7, with a weak D call TRBD1 (6 bases). V lost 4 bases and J lost 3, with 19 bases in between. Germline CDR1 and CDR2: LGHNA and YSLEER. This CDR3 comprises 16 residues. CDR3: CASSRDLEGGIYEQYF. The CDR3 bases are TGCGCCAGCAGCCGGGACCTAGAAGGGGGAATCTACGAGCAGTACTTC.

The chain uses TRBV30 and TRBJ2-1, with TRBD1 matching over 8 bases. V lost 4 bases and J lost 5; bases outside the gene matches: 4. Germline CDR1 GTSNPN, CDR2 SVGIG (reference sequence). The CDR3 is made up of 13 amino acids. Here the CDR3 DNA reads TGTGCCTGGACCGACAGGGGAGACAATGAGCAGTTCTTC. Amino acid sequence: CAWTDRGDNEQFF.

This chain connects TRBV6-5 to TRBJ2-5, with unresolved D. Germline CDR1 and CDR2: MNHEY and SVGAGI. The CDR3 consists of 13 residues. Trimming took off 7 bases at V and 5 bases at J, with 14 bases between the two ends. The CDR3 loop is CASMMYGGETQYF. The CDR3 DNA follows: TGTGCCAGCATGATGTACGGTGGTGAGACCCAGTACTTC.

The chain links TRBV4-3 to TRBJ2-3, with 8 bases matching TRBD2. V was clipped by 2 bases and J by 4 bases; unmatched bases: 8. Germline V gene data show CDR1 as LGHNA and CDR2 as YSLEER. This CDR3 has 16 amino acids. Here the CDR3 DNA reads TGCGCCAGCAGCCAAAATCCGGGGGGGCCCGCAGATACGCAGTATTTT. It yields the protein CASSQNPGGPADTQYF.

The J gene is TRBJ2-5, the V gene TRBV6-5; D is perhaps TRBD2 (7 bases). Germline V lookup: CDR1 MNHEY, CDR2 SVGAGI. With 3 bases removed from V and 1 base from J, the gap between germline ends came to 12 bases. The CDR3 runs 15 residues. CDR3 sequence reads: CASSYGGGVQETQYF. The CDR3 bases are TGTGCCAGCAGTTATGGCGGGGGCGTCCAAGAGACCCAGTACTTC.